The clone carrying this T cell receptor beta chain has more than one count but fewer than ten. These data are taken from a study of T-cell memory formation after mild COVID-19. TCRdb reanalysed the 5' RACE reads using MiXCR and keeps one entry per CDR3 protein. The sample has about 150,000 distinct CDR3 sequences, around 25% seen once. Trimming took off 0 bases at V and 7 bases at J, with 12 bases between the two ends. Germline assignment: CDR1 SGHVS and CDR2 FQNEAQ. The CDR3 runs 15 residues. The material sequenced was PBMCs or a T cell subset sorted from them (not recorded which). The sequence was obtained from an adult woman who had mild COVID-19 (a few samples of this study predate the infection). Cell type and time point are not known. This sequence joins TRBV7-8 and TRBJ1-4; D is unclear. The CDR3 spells CASSLALGVVEKLFF. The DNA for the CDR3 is TGTGCCAGCAGCTTAGCCCTTGGGGTTGTTGAAAAACTGTTTTTT.